The clone carrying this T cell receptor beta chain has only a few counts. What it binds is not known. Prepared TCR beta cDNA libraries contained unique molecular identifiers. Each batch of roughly 1 to 11 million T cells produced 400,000 to 650,000 cDNA molecules. TCRdb reprocessed the PCR reads with MiXCR, giving one entry per CDR3 protein. Of 400,000 to 500,000 distinct CDR3 sequences listed, 35% to 45% are singletons. Germline V gene lookup returns CDR1 MNHEY and CDR2 SVGAGI. CDR3 length equals 14 residues. This sample was included in a study of post-analysis software for immune sequencing data. Study results and caveats: Multiple sclerosis was associated with a significant reduction in normalized Chao1 diversity relative to controls. Roughly five TRBV segments were more frequent in patients than controls; TRBV5-6, TRBV5-1 and TRBV20-1 belonged to this group.

The V and J genes are TRBV6-5 and TRBJ2-5, with 8 bases fitting TRBD1. The last part of the DNA fits TRBJ2-7 better; the J call may be wrong. This receptor was obtained from a girl aged 2-10 years with multiple sclerosis. Sequencing input: blood. The CDR3 nucleotides are TGTGCCAGCAGTTACACAAACAGGGGGTCCGAGCAGTACTTC. Its translation: CASSYTNRGSEQYF.